This entry lists 26 T cell receptor beta chains sequenced from one sample in a study of blood T cell repertoires in COVID-19. Generated by immunoSEQ multiplex PCR, the TCRdb table keeps only in-frame clones and is missing some. The sample contains around 700,000 clones, 85% to 90% of which appear only once. Sequencing was carried out using peripheral blood. These receptors came from a woman aged 18 to 35 with acute or convalescent COVID-19.

The chain joins TRBV6-5 to TRBJ1-2, with D perhaps matching TRBD1 (6 bases). Trimming left V 4 bases short and J 6 bases short, with 15 bases between. The CDR3 consists of 14 residues. The V gene's germline CDR1 is MNHEY and CDR2 SVGAGI. CDR3 nucleotides: TGTGCCAGCAGTTCCCATGGACAGTGGGATGGCTACACCTTC. Its protein product is CASSSHGQWDGYTF.

Regarding this clone: A read error may account for a junction end that differs from germline. As DNA, the CDR3 is TGTGCCAGTAGTTGGGGCTTCAACCCCCTCTTC. Encoded protein: CASSWGFNPLF. The chain employs TRBV19 and TRBJ1-2, with a weak D call TRBD1 (5 bases). This CDR3 has 11 residues. CDR1 and CDR2 from the germline V gene are LNHDA and SQIVND (reference sequence).

The chain employs TRBV5-1 and TRBJ2-7; D is perhaps TRBD2 (7 bases). This CDR3 has 16 amino acids. Trimming shortened V by 0 bases and J by 5 bases, and 18 bases separated the two germline ends. Germline V gene data show CDR1 as SGHRS and CDR2 as YFSETQ. The DNA for the CDR3 is TGCGCCAGCAGCTTGGCCGGGGGGCAGGTGCAGAACGAGCAGTACTTC. Its protein is CASSLAGGQVQNEQYF.

The V and J genes are TRBV29-1 and TRBJ1-2, with a tentative D call TRBD1 (5 bases). Germline CDR1 and CDR2: SQVTM and ANQGSEA. V was shortened by 8 bases and J by 6 bases, with 13 bases between the two germline ends. The length of the CDR3 is 11 residues. The CDR3, as DNA: TGCAGCCTGTGGGCAGGGAATGGCTACACCTTC. Translated: CSLWAGNGYTF.

About this clone itself: The same CDR3 can be traced to other DNA sequences in this sample. The chain couples TRBV3-1 (or the pseudogene TRBV3-2) to TRBJ1-1, with D hard to call. Germline V lookup: CDR1 LGHDT, CDR2 YNNKEL (reference sequence). Trimming left V 2 bases short and J 1 base short, with 5 bases between. This CDR3 spans 13 amino acids. The CDR3 DNA sequence: TGTGCCAGCAGCCAACGGGAGAACACTGAAGCTTTCTTT. Translated, it gives CASSQRENTEAFF.

This rearrangement joins TRBV19 to TRBJ1-4; the D is unclear. Germline V CDR1 and CDR2: LNHDA, SQIVND (reference sequence). V shed 2 bases and J shed 5 bases, with 18 bases lying between them. This CDR3 region has 17 residues. The CDR3 here is CASSIIVLGRPNEKLFF. The CDR3 nucleotides are TGTGCCAGTAGTATAATTGTCCTAGGCAGACCGAATGAAAAACTGTTTTTT.

The chain links TRBV12-5 to TRBJ1-2; D perhaps matches TRBD1 (6 bases). Trimming shortened V by 4 bases and J by 7 bases, and 22 bases separated the two germline ends. This CDR3 spans 16 amino acids. CDR1 is LGHNT, CDR2 FRNRAP, per germline. The chain's CDR3 is CASGSALPNNRVGYTF. CDR3 sequence (DNA): TGTGCTAGTGGTTCCGCCCTCCCTAATAACAGGGTTGGCTACACCTTC.

V is TRBV28 and J is TRBJ2-1, with 8 bases aligning to TRBD2. With V trimmed by 2 bases and J by 12 bases, 15 bases remained unmatched. The CDR3 spans 16 residues. CDR1 is MDHEN, CDR2 SYDVKM, per germline. CDR3 residues: CASSLARASGYFGQFF. For the CDR3, the DNA is TGTGCCAGCAGTTTAGCTCGGGCTAGCGGGTATTTTGGGCAGTTCTTC.

The rearrangement joins TRBV5-1 to TRBJ2-1, with D tentatively TRBD1 (7 bases). This CDR3 is built from 15 residues. The V gene's germline CDR1 is SGHRS and CDR2 YFSETQ. The ends were cut back, 4 bases at V and 6 bases at J, with 17 bases in the middle. DNA of the CDR3: TGCGCCAGCAGCCTCCCGACAGGGACTCGCAATGAGCAGTTCTTC. Amino acids: CASSLPTGTRNEQFF.

The chain recombines TRBV7-9 with TRBJ1-1; weak D call: TRBD1 (5 bases). Trimming took 4 bases from V and 2 from J, leaving 14 bases between them. CDR1 is SEHNR, CDR2 FQNEAQ, per germline (reference sequence). The CDR3 runs 15 residues. CDR3 residues: CASSSRHGGNTEAFF. The CDR3 nucleotides are TGTGCCAGCAGCTCCCGGCACGGGGGTAACACTGAAGCTTTCTTT.

The rearrangement links TRBV6-5 to TRBJ1-2, with D possibly matching TRBD1 (5 bases). The germline V gene has CDR1 MNHEY and CDR2 SVGAGI. V lost 6 bases to trimming and J lost 6 bases, with 11 bases between them. The CDR3 is 12 residues long. The CDR3 DNA follows: TGTGCCAGCAGCCCCAGGGTAGATGGCTACACCTTC. It is translated as CASSPRVDGYTF.

The rearrangement uses TRBV7-9 and TRBJ1-2; D not certain. The CDR3 is 16 amino acids. From germline, CDR1 is SEHNR and CDR2 FQNEAQ (reference sequence). Trimming stripped 0 bases from V and 8 bases from J, with 19 bases between. The CDR3 spells CASSLAGFLGYGGYTF. CDR3 in DNA: TGTGCCAGCAGCTTAGCGGGTTTCCTTGGGTACGGGGGCTACACCTTC.

The chain joins TRBV2 to TRBJ1-2, with 8 bases aligning to TRBD1. The CDR3 contains 15 residues. The V and J ends lost 4 bases and 1 base, in that order; junction bases with no gene match: 5. Germline CDR1 SNHLY, CDR2 FYNNEI. The CDR3 sequence is CASSGQGAGNYGYTF. CDR3 bases: TGTGCCAGCAGTGGGCAGGGGGCGGGTAACTATGGCTACACCTTC.

The chain couples TRBV2 to TRBJ2-4; D not certain. This CDR3 is built from 12 residues. The V end was cut by 7 bases, the J end by 6 bases, with 10 bases between. Germline V gene lookup returns CDR1 SNHLY and CDR2 FYNNEI. This CDR3 reads CASTISGNIQYF. CDR3 bases: TGTGCCAGCACCATCTCGGGAAACATTCAGTACTTC.

This clone was observed a few times. The chain combines TRBV19 with TRBJ1-3; possibly TRBD1 for D (6 bases). Looked up from germline, CDR1 is LNHDA and CDR2 is SQIVND (reference sequence). The CDR3 has 14 residues. The V end lost 9 bases, the J end lost 0 bases, and 12 bases lay between the germline ends. The CDR3 protein is CASTTGFSGNTIYF. The CDR3, as DNA: TGTGCCAGCACCACAGGGTTCTCTGGAAACACCATATATTTT.

The chain uses TRBV11-2 and TRBJ2-2, with 10 bases that match TRBD2. Per germline, CDR1 SGHAT and CDR2 FQNNGV. The V segment lost 2 bases and the J segment 4 bases; nucleotides outside the gene matches: 7. This CDR3 contains 17 residues. The CDR3 here is CASSLQPTSGATGELFF. The CDR3 coding sequence is TGTGCCAGCAGCTTACAGCCCACTAGCGGGGCCACCGGGGAGCTGTTTTTT.

With regard to this clone: Other DNA sequences in the same sample also yield this CDR3. The chain couples TRBV5-1 to TRBJ2-7; possible D gene TRBD2, 6 bases. Trimming removed 4 bases from V and 0 bases from J, with 11 bases in between. Per germline, CDR1 SGHRS and CDR2 YFSETQ. There are 14 residues in the CDR3. The chain's CDR3 is CASSLPGSSYEQYF. The CDR3 coding sequence is TGCGCCAGCAGCCTACCCGGGAGCTCCTACGAGCAGTACTTC.

The V gene is TRBV5-4, the J gene TRBJ1-2; D is possibly TRBD1 (6 bases). Germline CDR1 and CDR2: SGHNT and YYREEE (reference sequence). The ends were cut back, 2 bases at V and 4 bases at J, with 18 bases in the middle. This CDR3 is 16 amino acids long. This CDR3 reads CASSLGSGGRGYGYTF. The CDR3 nucleotides are TGTGCCAGCAGCTTAGGCTCGGGGGGCAGAGGCTATGGCTACACCTTC.

The genes are TRBV5-8 and TRBJ1-1; possibly TRBD1 for D (5 bases). V lost 0 bases and J 3 bases, leaving 18 bases between the germline ends. CDR1 and CDR2 from the germline V gene are SGHTS and YDEGEE. The CDR3 extends over 17 amino acids. CDR3 sequence reads: CASSLGAGHFKDTEAFF. CDR3 in DNA: TGTGCCAGCAGCTTGGGGGCCGGACATTTTAAGGACACTGAAGCTTTCTTT.

The chain recombines TRBV5-1 with TRBJ2-1; 8 nucleotides agree with TRBD2. Germline CDR1 SGHRS, CDR2 YFSETQ. The CDR3 is made up of 16 amino acids. J lost 2 bases, V lost 6 bases, and 10 bases had no gene match. CDR3 DNA: TGCGCCAGCAAGCGGGGGCGAACCGATACCTACAATGAGCAGTTCTTC. Residues: CASKRGRTDTYNEQFF.

A word on this clone: Other nucleotide sequences in the sample specify the same CDR3. The chain joins TRBV7-3 to TRBJ1-1; D remains unclear. This CDR3 has 13 amino acids. With 0 bases removed from V and 1 base from J, the gap between germline ends came to 3 bases. Germline values: CDR1 SGHTA, CDR2 FQGTGA. CDR3 sequence (DNA): TGTGCCAGCAGCTTAACCCAGAACACTGAAGCTTTCTTT. Translation gives CASSLTQNTEAFF.

The chain couples TRBV29-1 to TRBJ1-5, with 9 bases identical to TRBD1. The CDR3 covers 13 residues. Germline V CDR1 and CDR2: SQVTM, ANQGSEA. Trimming cost V 7 bases and J 5 bases; bases outside gene matches: 6. The CDR3 region has the DNA TGCAGCGGGATCCGGGACAGGGATCAGCCCCAGCATTTT. Amino acids: CSGIRDRDQPQHF. The whole variable domain, remainder taken from reference TRBV29-1 and TRBJ1-5, is SAVISQKPSRDICQRGTSLTIQCQVDSQVTMMFWYRQQPGQSLTLIATANQGSEATYESGFVIDKFPISRPNLTFSTLTVSNMSPEDSSIYLCSGIRDRDQPQHFGDGTRLSIL.

The rearrangement uses TRBV4-1 and TRBJ2-1; D is ambiguous. The CDR3 spans 13 residues. V lost 4 bases and J 7 bases, leaving 11 bases between the germline ends. Germline-derived CDR1 and CDR2 are MGHRA and YSYEKL. CDR3 sequence: CASSPPLTNEQFF. CDR3 in DNA: TGCGCCAGCAGCCCCCCCCTCACTAATGAGCAGTTCTTC.

This rearrangement joins TRBV6-5 to TRBJ2-7, with D possibly being TRBD2 (6 bases). Germline lookup yields CDR1 MNHEY and CDR2 SVGAGI. The CDR3 has 14 residues. V was cut by 5 bases and J by 5 bases, with 16 bases left in between. The CDR3 reads CASSRGTPVNEQYF. The CDR3 DNA follows: TGTGCCAGCAGTCGGGGGACCCCTGTAAACGAGCAGTACTTC.

On this clone itself: This sample also contains other DNA sequences that code for the same CDR3. The CDR3 DNA follows: TGTGCCACCAGCAGAGTTGGCCAGCCCCAGCATTTT. Amino acid sequence: CATSRVGQPQHF. J is TRBJ1-5 and V is TRBV15, with unresolved D. The germline gives CDR1 LNHNV, CDR2 YYDKDF (reference sequence). Trimming stripped 1 base from V and 7 bases from J, with 5 bases between. CDR3 length equals 12 residues.

This clone was observed a single time. The sample carries other DNA sequences with the same CDR3. The chain combines TRBV7-9 with TRBJ2-1; TRBD1 matches 11 bases. Germline values: CDR1 SEHNR, CDR2 FQNEAQ (reference sequence). V lost 4 bases, J lost 1 base, and 3 bases stayed unmatched. CDR3 length equals 16 residues. The DNA for the CDR3 is TGTGCCAGCAGCTCAGGACAGGGGGCATCCTACAATGAGCAGTTCTTC. Its translation is CASSSGQGASYNEQFF.